This T cell receptor beta chain was profiled in a study of T cells after posttransplantation cyclophosphamide. The study's findings and limits: Later blood repertoires were often dominated by clones from the donor CD8+ memory compartment. TRB clonality was highly associated with recipient CMV seropositivity and reactivation.

Trimming stripped 3 bases from V and 4 bases from J, with 12 bases between. CDR3 length equals 14 residues. Per the germline V gene, CDR1 is MNHEY and CDR2 is SMNVEV (reference sequence). This related bone marrow graft donor gave peripheral blood on the day of marrow donation. Repertoires were generated with immunoSEQ multiplex PCR, while TCRdb's copy carries only in-frame clones and drops some. The data show 30,000 to 35,000 clones, with none appearing a single time. This clone was observed many times. The antigen is unknown. The chain is built from TRBV27 and TRBJ1-2; the D gene is possibly TRBD1 (5 bases). Sequencing was done on a sample of PBMCs. The clonotype comes from a woman aged 45-59 years in good health and a related stem cell transplant donor. This CDR3 is CASSFQGGPYGYTF. The CDR3 bases are TGTGCCAGCAGTTTTCAGGGAGGGCCCTATGGCTACACCTTC.